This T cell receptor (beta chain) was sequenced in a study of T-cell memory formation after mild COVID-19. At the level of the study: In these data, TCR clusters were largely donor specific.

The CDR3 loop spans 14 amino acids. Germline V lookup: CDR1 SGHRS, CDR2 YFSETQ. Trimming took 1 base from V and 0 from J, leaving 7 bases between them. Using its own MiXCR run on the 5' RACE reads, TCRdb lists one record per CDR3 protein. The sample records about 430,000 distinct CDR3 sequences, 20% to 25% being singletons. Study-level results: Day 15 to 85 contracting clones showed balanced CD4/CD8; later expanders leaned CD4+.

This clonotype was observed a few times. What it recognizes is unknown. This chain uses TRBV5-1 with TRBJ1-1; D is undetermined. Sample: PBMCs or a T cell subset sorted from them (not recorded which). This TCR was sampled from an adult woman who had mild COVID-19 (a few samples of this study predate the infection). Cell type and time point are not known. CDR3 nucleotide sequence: TGCGCCAGCAGCTTGAACCCTTTGAACACTGAAGCTTTCTTT. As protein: CASSLNPLNTEAFF.